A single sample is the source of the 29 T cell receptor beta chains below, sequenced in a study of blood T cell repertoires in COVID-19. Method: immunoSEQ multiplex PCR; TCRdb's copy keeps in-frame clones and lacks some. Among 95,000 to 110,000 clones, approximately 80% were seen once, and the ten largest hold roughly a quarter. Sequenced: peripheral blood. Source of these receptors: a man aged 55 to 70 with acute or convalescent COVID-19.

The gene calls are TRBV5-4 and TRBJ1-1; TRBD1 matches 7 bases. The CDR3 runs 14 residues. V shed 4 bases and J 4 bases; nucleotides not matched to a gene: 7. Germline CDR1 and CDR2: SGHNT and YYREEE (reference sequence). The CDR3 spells CASSLPQGGTEAFF. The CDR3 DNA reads TGTGCCAGCAGCCTCCCCCAGGGGGGCACTGAAGCTTTCTTT.

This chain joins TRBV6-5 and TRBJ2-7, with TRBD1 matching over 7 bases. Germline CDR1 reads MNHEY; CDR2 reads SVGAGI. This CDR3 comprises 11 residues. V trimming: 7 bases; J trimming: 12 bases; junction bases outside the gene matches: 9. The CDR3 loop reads CASTRQGYTYF. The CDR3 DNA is TGTGCCAGCACCCGACAGGGTTACACGTACTTC.

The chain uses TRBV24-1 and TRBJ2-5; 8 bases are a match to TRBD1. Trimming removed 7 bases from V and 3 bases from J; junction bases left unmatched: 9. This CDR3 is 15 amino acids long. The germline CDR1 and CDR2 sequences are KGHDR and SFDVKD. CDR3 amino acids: CATSRGQAPKETQYF. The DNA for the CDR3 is TGTGCCACCAGCCGGGGACAGGCACCGAAAGAGACCCAGTACTTC.

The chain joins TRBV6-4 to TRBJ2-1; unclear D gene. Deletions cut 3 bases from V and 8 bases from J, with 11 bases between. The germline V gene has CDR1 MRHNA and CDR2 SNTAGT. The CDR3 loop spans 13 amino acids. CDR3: CASSEFERYEQFF. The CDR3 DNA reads TGTGCCAGCAGTGAGTTCGAGAGGTATGAGCAGTTCTTC.

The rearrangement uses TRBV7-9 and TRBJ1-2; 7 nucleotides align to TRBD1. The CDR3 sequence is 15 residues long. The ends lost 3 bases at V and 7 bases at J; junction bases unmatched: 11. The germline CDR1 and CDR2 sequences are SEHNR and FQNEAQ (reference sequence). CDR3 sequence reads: CASSFEGAFTSGYTF. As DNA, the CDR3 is TGTGCCAGCAGCTTCGAGGGGGCTTTTACGAGTGGCTACACCTTC. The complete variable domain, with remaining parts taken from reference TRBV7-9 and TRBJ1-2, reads DTGVSQNPRHKITKRGQNVTFRCDPISEHNRLYWYRQTLGQGPEFLTYFQNEAQLEKSRLLSDRFSAERPKGSFSTLEIQRTEQGDSAMYLCASSFEGAFTSGYTFGSGTRLTVV.

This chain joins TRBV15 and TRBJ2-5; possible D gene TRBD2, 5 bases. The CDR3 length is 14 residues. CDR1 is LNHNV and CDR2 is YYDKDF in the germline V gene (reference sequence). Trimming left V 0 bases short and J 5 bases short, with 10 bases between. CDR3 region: CATSRERTSETQYF. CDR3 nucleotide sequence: TGTGCCACCAGCAGAGAGAGGACTTCGGAGACCCAGTACTTC.

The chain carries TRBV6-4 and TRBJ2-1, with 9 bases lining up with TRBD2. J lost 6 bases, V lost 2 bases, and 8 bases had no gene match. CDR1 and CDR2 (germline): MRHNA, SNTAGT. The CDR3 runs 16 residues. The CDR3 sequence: CASSDRPGLAGNEQFF. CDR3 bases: TGTGCCAGCAGTGACAGACCGGGACTAGCAGGCAATGAGCAGTTCTTC.

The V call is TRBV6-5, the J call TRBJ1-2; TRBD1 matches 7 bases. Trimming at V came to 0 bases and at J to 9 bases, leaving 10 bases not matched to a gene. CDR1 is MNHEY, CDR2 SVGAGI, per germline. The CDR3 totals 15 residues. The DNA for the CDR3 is TGTGCCAGCAGTTACTCGCGGGACAGTCGAATGAGCTACACCTTC. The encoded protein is CASSYSRDSRMSYTF.

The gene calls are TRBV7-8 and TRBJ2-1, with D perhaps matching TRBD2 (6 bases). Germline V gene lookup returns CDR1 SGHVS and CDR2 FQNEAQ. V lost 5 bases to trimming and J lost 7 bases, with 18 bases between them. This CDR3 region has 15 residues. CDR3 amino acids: CASSPVGGGGNEQFF. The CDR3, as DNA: TGTGCCAGCAGCCCGGTTGGAGGTGGGGGGAATGAGCAGTTCTTC.

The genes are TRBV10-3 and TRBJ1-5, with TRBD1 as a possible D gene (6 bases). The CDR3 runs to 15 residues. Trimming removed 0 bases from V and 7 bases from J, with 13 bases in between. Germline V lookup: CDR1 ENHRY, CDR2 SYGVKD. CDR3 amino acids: CAISESTNRDQPQHF. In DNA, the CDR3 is TGTGCCATCAGTGAGTCGACTAACAGGGACCAGCCCCAGCATTTT.

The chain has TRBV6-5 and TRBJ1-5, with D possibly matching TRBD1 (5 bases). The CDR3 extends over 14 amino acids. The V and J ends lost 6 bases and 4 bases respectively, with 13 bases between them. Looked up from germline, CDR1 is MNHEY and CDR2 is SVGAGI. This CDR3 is CASRLLQENQPQHF. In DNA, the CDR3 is TGTGCCAGCAGATTATTACAGGAAAATCAGCCCCAGCATTTT.

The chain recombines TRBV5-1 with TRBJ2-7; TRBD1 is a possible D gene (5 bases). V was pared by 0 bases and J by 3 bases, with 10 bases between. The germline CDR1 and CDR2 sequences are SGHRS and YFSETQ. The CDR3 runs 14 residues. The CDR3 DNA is TGCGCCAGCAGCTTGGGGACAATTTTCTACGAGCAGTACTTC. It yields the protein CASSLGTIFYEQYF.

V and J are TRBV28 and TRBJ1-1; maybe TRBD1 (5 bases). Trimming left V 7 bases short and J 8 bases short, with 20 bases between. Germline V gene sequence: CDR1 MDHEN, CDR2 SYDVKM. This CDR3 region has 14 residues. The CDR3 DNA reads TGTGCCAGCACCATCCGCACGGGACTTTACGAAGCTTTCTTT. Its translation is CASTIRTGLYEAFF.

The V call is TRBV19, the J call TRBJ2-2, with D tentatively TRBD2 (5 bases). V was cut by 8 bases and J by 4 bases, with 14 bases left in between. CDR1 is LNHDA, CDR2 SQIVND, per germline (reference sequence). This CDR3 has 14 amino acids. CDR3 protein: CASSGITGTGELFF. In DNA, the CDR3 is TGTGCCAGTTCCGGGATAACGGGCACCGGGGAGCTGTTTTTT.

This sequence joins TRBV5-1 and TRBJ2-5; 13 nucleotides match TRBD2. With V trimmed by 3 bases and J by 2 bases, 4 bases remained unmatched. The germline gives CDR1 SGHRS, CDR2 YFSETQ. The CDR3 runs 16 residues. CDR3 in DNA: TGCGCCAGCAGCTCCGGACTAGCGGGGGCACAAGAGACCCAGTACTTC. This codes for CASSSGLAGAQETQYF. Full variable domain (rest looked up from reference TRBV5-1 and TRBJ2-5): KAGVTQTPRYLIKTRGQQVTLSCSPISGHRSVSWYQQTPGQGLQFLFEYFSETQRNKGNFPGRFSGRQFSNSRSEMNVSTLELGDSALYLCASSSGLAGAQETQYFGPGTRLLVL.

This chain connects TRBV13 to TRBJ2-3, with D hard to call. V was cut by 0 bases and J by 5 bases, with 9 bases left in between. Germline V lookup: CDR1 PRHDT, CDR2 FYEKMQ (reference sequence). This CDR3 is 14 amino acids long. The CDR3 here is CASSLGASIDTQYF. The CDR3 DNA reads TGTGCCAGCAGCTTAGGGGCATCGATAGATACGCAGTATTTT. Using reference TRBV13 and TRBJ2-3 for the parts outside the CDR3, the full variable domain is AAGVIQSPRHLIKEKRETATLKCYPIPRHDTVYWYQQGPGQDPQFLISFYEKMQSDKGSIPDRFSAQQFSDYHSELNMSSLELGDSALYFCASSLGASIDTQYFGPGTRLTVL.

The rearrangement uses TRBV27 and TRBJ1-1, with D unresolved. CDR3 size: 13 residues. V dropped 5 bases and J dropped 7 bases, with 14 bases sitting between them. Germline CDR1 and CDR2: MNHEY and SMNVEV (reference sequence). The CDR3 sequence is CASSPPRRNEAFF. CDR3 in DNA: TGTGCCAGCAGTCCCCCAAGGAGGAATGAAGCTTTCTTT.

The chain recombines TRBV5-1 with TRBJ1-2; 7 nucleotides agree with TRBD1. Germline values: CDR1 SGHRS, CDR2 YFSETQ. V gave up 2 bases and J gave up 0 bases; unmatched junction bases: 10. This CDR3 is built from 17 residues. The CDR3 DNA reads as TGCGCCAGCAGCTTAAACCGGGACAGCCTTTCTAACTATGGCTACACCTTC. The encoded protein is CASSLNRDSLSNYGYTF.

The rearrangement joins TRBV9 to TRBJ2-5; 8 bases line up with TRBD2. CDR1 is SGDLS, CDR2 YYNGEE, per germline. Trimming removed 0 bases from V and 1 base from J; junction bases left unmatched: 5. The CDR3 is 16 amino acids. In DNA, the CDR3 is TGTGCCAGCAGCGTAGCAACCGGGGGGGGCCAAGAGACCCAGTACTTC. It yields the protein CASSVATGGGQETQYF.

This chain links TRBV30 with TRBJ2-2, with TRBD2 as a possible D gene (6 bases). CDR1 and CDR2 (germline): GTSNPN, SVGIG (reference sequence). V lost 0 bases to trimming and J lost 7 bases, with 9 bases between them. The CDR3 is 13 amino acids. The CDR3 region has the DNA TGTGCCTGGAGTGTACTGGGGGGCGGGGAGCTGTTTTTT. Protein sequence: CAWSVLGGGELFF.

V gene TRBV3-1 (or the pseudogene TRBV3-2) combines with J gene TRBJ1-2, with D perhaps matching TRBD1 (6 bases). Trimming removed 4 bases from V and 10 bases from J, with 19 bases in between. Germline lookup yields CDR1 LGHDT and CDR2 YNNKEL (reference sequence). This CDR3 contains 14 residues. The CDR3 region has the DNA TGTGCCAGCAGCCCCTCGGGGGGCGGACAAGCCTACACCTTC. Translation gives CASSPSGGGQAYTF.

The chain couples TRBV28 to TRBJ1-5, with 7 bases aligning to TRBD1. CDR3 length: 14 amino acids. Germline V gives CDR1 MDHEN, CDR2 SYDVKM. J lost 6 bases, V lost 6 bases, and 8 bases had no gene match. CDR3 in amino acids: CASRIEGAGQPQHF. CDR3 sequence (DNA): TGTGCCAGCAGGATCGAGGGGGCGGGTCAGCCCCAGCATTTT. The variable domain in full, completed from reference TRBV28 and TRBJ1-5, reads DVKVTQSSRYLVKRTGEKVFLECVQDMDHENMFWYRQDPGLGLRLIYFSYDVKMKEKGDIPEGYSVSREKKERFSLILESASTNQTSMYLCASRIEGAGQPQHFGDGTRLSIL.

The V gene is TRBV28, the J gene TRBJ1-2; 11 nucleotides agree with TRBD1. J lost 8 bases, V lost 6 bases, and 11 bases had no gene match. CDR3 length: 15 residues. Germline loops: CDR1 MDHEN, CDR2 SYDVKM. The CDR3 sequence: CASRYIGQGAAGYTF. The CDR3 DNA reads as TGTGCCAGCAGATACATTGGACAGGGGGCGGCGGGCTACACCTTC.

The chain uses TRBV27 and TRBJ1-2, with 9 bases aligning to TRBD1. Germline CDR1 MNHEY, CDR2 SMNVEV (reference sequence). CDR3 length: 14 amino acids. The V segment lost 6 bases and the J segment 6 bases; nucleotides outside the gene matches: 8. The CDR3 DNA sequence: TGTGCCAGCAGGATACAGGGGGCGCTTCATGGCTACACCTTC. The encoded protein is CASRIQGALHGYTF.

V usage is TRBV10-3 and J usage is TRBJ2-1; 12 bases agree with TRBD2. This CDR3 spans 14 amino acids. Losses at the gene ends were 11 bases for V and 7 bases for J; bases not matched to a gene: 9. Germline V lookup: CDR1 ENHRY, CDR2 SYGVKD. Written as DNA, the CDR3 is TGTGCCTCACGGACTAGCGGGAACGATAATGAGCAGTTCTTC. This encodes CASRTSGNDNEQFF.

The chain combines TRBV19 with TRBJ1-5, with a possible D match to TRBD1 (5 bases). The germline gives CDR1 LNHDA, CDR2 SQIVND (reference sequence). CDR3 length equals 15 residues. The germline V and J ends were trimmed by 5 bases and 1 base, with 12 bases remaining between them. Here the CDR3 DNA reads TGTGCCAGTAGTTGGGGCATGATAAGCAATCAGCCCCAGCATTTT. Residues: CASSWGMISNQPQHF.

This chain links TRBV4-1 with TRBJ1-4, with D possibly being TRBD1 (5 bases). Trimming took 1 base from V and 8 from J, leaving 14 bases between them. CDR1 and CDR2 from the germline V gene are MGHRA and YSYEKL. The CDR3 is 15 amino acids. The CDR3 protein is CASSQVWGDREKLFF. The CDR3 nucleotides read TGCGCCAGCAGCCAAGTTTGGGGCGATCGGGAAAAACTGTTTTTT.

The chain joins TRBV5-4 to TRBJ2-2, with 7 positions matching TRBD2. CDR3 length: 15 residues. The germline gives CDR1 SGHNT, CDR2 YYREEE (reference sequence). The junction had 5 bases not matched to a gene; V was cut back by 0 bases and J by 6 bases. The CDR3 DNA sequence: TGTGCCAGCAGCTTGGCGGGAGGCTGGTCCGGGGAGCTGTTTTTT. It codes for CASSLAGGWSGELFF.

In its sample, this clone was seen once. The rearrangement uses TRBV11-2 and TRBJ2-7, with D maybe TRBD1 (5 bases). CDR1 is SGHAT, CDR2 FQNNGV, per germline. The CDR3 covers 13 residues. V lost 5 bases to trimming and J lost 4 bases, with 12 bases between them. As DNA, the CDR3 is TGTGCCAGCAGCAGACATCAGGGTTACGAGCAGTACTTC. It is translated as CASSRHQGYEQYF.